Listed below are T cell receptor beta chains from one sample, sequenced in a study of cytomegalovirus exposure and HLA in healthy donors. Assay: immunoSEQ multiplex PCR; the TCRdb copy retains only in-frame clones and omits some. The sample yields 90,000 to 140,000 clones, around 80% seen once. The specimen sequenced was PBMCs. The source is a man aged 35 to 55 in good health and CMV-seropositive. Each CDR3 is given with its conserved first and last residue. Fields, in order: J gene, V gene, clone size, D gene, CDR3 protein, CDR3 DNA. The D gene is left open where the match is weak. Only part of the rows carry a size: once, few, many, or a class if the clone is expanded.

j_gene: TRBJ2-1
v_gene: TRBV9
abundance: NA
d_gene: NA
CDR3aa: CASSPGGASGYNEQFF
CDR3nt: TGTGCCAGCAGCCCGGGGGGCGCTAGCGGATACAATGAGCAGTTCTTC

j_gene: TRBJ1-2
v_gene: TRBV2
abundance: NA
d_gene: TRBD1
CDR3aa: CASSKGQPTIFNYGYTF
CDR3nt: TGTGCCAGCAGTAAGGGACAGCCTACCATCTTTAACTATGGCTACACCTTC

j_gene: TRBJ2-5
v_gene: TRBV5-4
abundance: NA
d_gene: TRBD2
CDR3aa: CASSSGGFQETQYF
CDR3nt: TGTGCCAGCTCCAGCGGGGGATTCCAAGAGACCCAGTACTTC

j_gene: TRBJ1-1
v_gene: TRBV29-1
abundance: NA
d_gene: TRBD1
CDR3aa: CSVTGATEAFF
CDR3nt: TGCAGCGTAACAGGGGCCACTGAAGCTTTCTTT

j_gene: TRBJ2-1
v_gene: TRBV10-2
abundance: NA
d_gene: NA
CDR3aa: CASSPGTPSYNEQFF
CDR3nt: TGCGCCAGCAGCCCCGGGACTCCCTCCTACAATGAGCAGTTCTTC

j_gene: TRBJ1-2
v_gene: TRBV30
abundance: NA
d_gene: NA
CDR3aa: CAWGTQVIGYGYTF
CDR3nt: TGTGCCTGGGGAACACAGGTCATCGGCTATGGCTACACCTTC

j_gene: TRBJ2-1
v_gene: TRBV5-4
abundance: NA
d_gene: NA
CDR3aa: CASSLELAANNEQFF
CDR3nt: TGTGCCAGCAGCTTGGAGTTAGCGGCCAACAATGAGCAGTTCTTC

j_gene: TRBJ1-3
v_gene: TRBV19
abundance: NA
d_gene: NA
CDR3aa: CASSSTGPYSGNTIYF
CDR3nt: TGTGCCAGTAGTAGCACAGGGCCCTACTCTGGAAACACCATATATTTT

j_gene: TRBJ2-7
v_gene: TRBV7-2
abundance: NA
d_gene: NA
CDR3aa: CASSRTGLEQYF
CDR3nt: TGTGCCAGCAGCAGAACAGGGTTAGAGCAGTACTTC

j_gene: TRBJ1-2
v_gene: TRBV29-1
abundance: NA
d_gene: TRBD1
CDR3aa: CSVEATGVQSYGYTF
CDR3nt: TGCAGCGTTGAAGCGACAGGGGTGCAGAGCTATGGCTACACCTTC

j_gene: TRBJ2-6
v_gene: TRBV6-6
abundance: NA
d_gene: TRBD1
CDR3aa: CASNKGASGANVLTF
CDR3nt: TGTGCCAGCAATAAGGGGGCATCTGGGGCCAACGTCCTGACTTTC

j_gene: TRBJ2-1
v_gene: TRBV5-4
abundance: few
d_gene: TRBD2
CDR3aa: CASSLEAGGLNEQFF
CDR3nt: TGTGCCAGCAGCTTGGAAGCGGGAGGGCTGAATGAGCAGTTCTTC

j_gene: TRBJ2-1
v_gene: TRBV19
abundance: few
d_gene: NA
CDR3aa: CARDGTGESSYNEQFF
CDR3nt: TGTGCCAGAGACGGGACGGGAGAGAGCTCCTACAATGAGCAGTTCTTC

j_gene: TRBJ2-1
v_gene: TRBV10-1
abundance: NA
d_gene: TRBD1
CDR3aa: CASSDIRDRDNEQFF
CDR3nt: TGCGCCAGCAGTGACATCCGGGACAGAGACAATGAGCAGTTCTTC

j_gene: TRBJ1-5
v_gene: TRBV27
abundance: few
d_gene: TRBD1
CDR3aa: CASKTGGNNQPQHF
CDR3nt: TGTGCCAGCAAAACAGGGGGCAACAATCAGCCCCAGCATTTT

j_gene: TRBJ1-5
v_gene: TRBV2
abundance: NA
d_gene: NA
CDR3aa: CASTKPGSSQPQHF
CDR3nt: TGTGCCAGCACCAAACCAGGGTCGAGTCAGCCCCAGCATTTT

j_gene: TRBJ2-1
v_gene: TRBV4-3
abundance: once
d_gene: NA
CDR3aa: CASSHLASSYNEQFF
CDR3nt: TGCGCCAGCAGCCACCTAGCGAGCTCCTACAATGAGCAGTTCTTC

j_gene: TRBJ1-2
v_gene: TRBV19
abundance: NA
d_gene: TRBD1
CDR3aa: CASSEKDRGIGYTF
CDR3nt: TGTGCCAGTAGTGAAAAGGACAGGGGTATCGGCTACACCTTC

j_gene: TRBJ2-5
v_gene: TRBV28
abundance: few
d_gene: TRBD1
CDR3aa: CASSQGQGQETQYF
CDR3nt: TGTGCCAGCAGTCAAGGACAGGGCCAAGAGACCCAGTACTTC

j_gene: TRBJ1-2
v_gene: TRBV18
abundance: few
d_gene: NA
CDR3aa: CASHPGAANYGYTF
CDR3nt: TGTGCCAGCCATCCTGGGGCGGCTAACTATGGCTACACCTTC

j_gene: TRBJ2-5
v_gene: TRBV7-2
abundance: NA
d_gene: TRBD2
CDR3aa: CASSLVFGGGGTQYF
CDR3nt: TGTGCCAGCAGCTTAGTATTCGGCGGGGGTGGGACCCAGTACTTC

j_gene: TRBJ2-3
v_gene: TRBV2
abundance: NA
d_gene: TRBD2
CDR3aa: CASSPAGGGDTQYF
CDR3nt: TGTGCCAGCAGTCCAGCGGGGGGAGGAGATACGCAGTATTTT

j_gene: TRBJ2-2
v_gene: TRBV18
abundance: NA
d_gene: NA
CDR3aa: CASSAVAGELFF
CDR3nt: TGTGCCAGCTCAGCGGTCGCCGGGGAGCTGTTTTTT

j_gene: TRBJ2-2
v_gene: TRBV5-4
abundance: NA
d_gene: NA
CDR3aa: CASRPASGNTGELFF
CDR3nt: TGTGCCAGCAGACCCGCCAGCGGGAACACCGGGGAGCTGTTTTTT

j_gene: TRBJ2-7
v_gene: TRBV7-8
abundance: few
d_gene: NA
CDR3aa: CASSFDPKRVADSLGQYF
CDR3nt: TGTGCCAGCAGCTTTGACCCAAAAAGAGTAGCGGATTCTCTTGGGCAGTACTTC